Listed here are 32 T cell receptor beta chains from one sample, sequenced in a study of T-cell memory formation after mild COVID-19. MiXCR, run by TCRdb on the 5' RACE reads, gives a single entry per CDR3 protein. The table has 200,000 to 250,000 distinct CDR3 sequences, about 17% seen once. Sequencing input: PBMCs or a T cell subset sorted from them (not recorded which). These receptors all come from a man aged 18 to 29 who had mild COVID-19 (a few samples of this study predate the infection). Cell type and time point are not known.

This clonotype has ten or more counts. The CDR3 region is CASSSQPGYEQFF. The CDR3 bases are TGTGCCAGCAGCTCCCAGCCAGGGTATGAGCAGTTCTTC. The rearrangement uses TRBV7-2 and TRBJ2-1, with a weak D call TRBD1 (5 bases). The V and J ends lost 4 bases and 8 bases respectively, with 12 bases between them. There are 13 residues in the CDR3. CDR1 is SGHTA and CDR2 is FQGNSA in the germline V gene.

This clonotype was detected only a few times. V is TRBV7-9 and J is TRBJ1-5; 7 bases line up with TRBD1. CDR3 size: 17 residues. J gave up 5 bases and V 0 bases, and 10 bases lay outside the gene matches. Germline CDR1 and CDR2: SEHNR and FQNEAQ (reference sequence). The CDR3 DNA sequence: TGTGCCAGCAGCTTAGCGAGACAGGGAGTCGGCGATCAGCCCCAGCATTTT. Its protein product is CASSLARQGVGDQPQHF.

V is TRBV19 and J is TRBJ2-6; no clear D. Trimming stripped 8 bases from V and 4 bases from J, with 15 bases between. The CDR3 contains 15 residues. Looked up from germline, CDR1 is LNHDA and CDR2 is SQIVND (reference sequence). The CDR3 nucleotides read TGTGCCAGTCGTCAGAGGAGTTCAGGGGCCAACGTCCTGACTTTC. Translated: CASRQRSSGANVLTF.

The chain is built from TRBV28 and TRBJ1-5; D unresolved. The CDR3 contains 14 residues. The germline V gene has CDR1 MDHEN and CDR2 SYDVKM. V was cut by 6 bases and J by 3 bases, with 12 bases left in between. CDR3 loop: CASRIRAINQPQHF. CDR3 nucleotides: TGTGCCAGCAGGATACGGGCAATCAATCAGCCCCAGCATTTT.

This clonotype appeared a few times. The V call is TRBV5-4, the J call TRBJ2-2; TRBD2 matches 8 bases. This CDR3 is 16 amino acids long. Trimming took 3 bases from V and 0 from J; bases not matched to a gene: 4. Germline CDR1 reads SGHNT; CDR2 reads YYREEE (reference sequence). The chain's CDR3 is CASSWARGANTGELFF. The DNA of the CDR3 is TGTGCCAGCAGCTGGGCGCGGGGGGCGAACACCGGGGAGCTGTTTTTT.

The rearrangement joins TRBV20-1 to TRBJ2-1; 10 positions agree with TRBD1. The CDR3 covers 15 residues. Germline CDR1 DFQATT, CDR2 SNEGSKA (reference sequence). With 3 bases clipped from V and 6 bases from J, the junction kept 8 bases outside the gene matches. The CDR3 reads CSARTGTGALNEQFF. In DNA, the CDR3 is TGCAGTGCTAGGACCGGGACAGGGGCCCTCAATGAGCAGTTCTTC.

This clonotype appeared a few times. The J gene is TRBJ2-1, the V gene TRBV5-1; the match to TRBD1 covers 9 bases. V lost 3 bases to trimming and J lost 7 bases; unmatched junction nucleotides: 5. Germline V gene sequence: CDR1 SGHRS, CDR2 YFSETQ. CDR3 length: 14 amino acids. The CDR3 DNA sequence: TGCGCCAGCAGCTATATAGGACAGGGGAATGAGCAGTTCTTC. This sequence encodes CASSYIGQGNEQFF.

This clonotype was seen many times. The V and J genes are TRBV4-3 and TRBJ2-2, with no clear D. The CDR3 extends over 14 amino acids. Looked up from germline, CDR1 is LGHNA and CDR2 is YSLEER. Trimming shortened V by 4 bases and J by 2 bases, and 8 bases separated the two germline ends. CDR3 protein: CASSPIKNTGELFF. CDR3 DNA: TGCGCCAGCAGCCCCATTAAAAACACCGGGGAGCTGTTTTTT.

This clonotype was found a few times. J is TRBJ1-5 and V is TRBV7-9; tentatively, D is TRBD1 (5 bases). Germline CDR1 is SEHNR and CDR2 is FQNEAQ (reference sequence). V shed 5 bases and J shed 7 bases, with 21 bases lying between them. The CDR3 loop spans 16 amino acids. The CDR3 spells CASSPGGRQMKQPQHF. The CDR3 DNA follows: TGTGCCAGCAGCCCGGGTGGGAGACAGATGAAACAGCCCCAGCATTTT. Complete variable domain (other parts from reference TRBV7-9 and TRBJ1-5): DTGVSQNPRHKITKRGQNVTFRCDPISEHNRLYWYRQTLGQGPEFLTYFQNEAQLEKSRLLSDRFSAERPKGSFSTLEIQRTEQGDSAMYLCASSPGGRQMKQPQHFGDGTRLSIL.

The chain recombines TRBV10-1 with TRBJ2-1, with 7 bases matching TRBD1. The CDR3 consists of 14 residues. The germline gives CDR1 WNHNN, CDR2 SYGVQD (reference sequence). J was trimmed by 8 bases and V by 3 bases; bases with no gene match: 7. In DNA form, the CDR3 reads TGCGCCAGCAGTGATAAAAGGGGGCGGGATGAGCAGTTCTTC. It yields the protein CASSDKRGRDEQFF.

The chain carries TRBV4-2 and TRBJ2-7; 8 bases agree with TRBD1. Germline CDR1 and CDR2: LGHNA and YNFKEQ. The CDR3 consists of 16 residues. V dropped 1 base and J dropped 4; count of bases not matched to a gene: 9. The CDR3 protein is CASSQATGTGAYEQYF. As DNA, the CDR3 is TGTGCCAGCAGCCAAGCCACCGGGACAGGTGCTTACGAGCAGTACTTC.

This clonotype occurred a few times. The chain has TRBV12-3 or TRBV12-4 and TRBJ2-5; D is perhaps TRBD2 (7 bases). V was cut by 7 bases and J by 5 bases, with 17 bases left in between. This CDR3 region has 14 residues. Here the CDR3 DNA reads TGTGCCAGCACCTTAAGGGGGGGGCTTGAGACCCAGTACTTC. It translates to CASTLRGGLETQYF.

In this sample, this clonotype turned up a few times. V is TRBV12-5 and J is TRBJ2-2; TRBD2 agrees at 7 bases. The CDR3 length is 13 residues. V dropped 5 bases and J dropped 8; count of bases not matched to a gene: 5. Germline CDR1 reads LGHNT; CDR2 reads FRNRAP. This CDR3 reads CASGPPGGGELFF. CDR3 bases: TGTGCTAGTGGTCCCCCGGGGGGAGGGGAGCTGTTTTTT.

At least ten counts were recorded for this clonotype. This chain joins TRBV27 and TRBJ2-6, with 7 bases that match TRBD2. CDR3 size: 19 residues. Germline V gene sequence: CDR1 MNHEY, CDR2 SMNVEV (reference sequence). The V gene end was trimmed by 8 bases and the J gene end by 0 bases; junction bases not matched to a gene: 16. Here the CDR3 reads CASVEWGGSLSSGANVLTF. DNA of the CDR3: TGTGCCAGCGTCGAGTGGGGAGGGAGCCTTAGCTCTGGGGCCAACGTCCTGACTTTC.

J is TRBJ1-1 and V is TRBV6-2 or TRBV6-3; the match to TRBD1 covers 7 bases. Germline trimming cut 6 bases from V and 4 bases from J; bases unmatched to any gene: 5. Germline assignment: CDR1 MNHEY and CDR2 SVGEGT. The length of the CDR3 is 13 residues. The CDR3 is CASRRGGPTEAFF. The CDR3 nucleotides read TGTGCCAGCAGAAGAGGGGGCCCCACTGAAGCTTTCTTT.

This clonotype was counted many times. The chain carries TRBV5-4 and TRBJ1-1; D is unresolved. CDR1 and CDR2 from the germline V gene are SGHNT and YYREEE (reference sequence). V was pared by 0 bases and J by 1 base, with 10 bases between. The CDR3 runs 15 residues. The CDR3 spells CASSLEVWENTEAFF. DNA for the CDR3: TGTGCCAGCAGCTTGGAGGTGTGGGAGAACACTGAAGCTTTCTTT.

This clonotype was counted only a few times. The chain recombines TRBV12-3 or TRBV12-4 with TRBJ2-5, with TRBD2 matching 10 bases. V was pared by 6 bases and J by 5 bases, with 9 bases of the junction left unmatched. The CDR3 length is 15 residues. Written as DNA, the CDR3 is TGTGCCAGCAGAAGAAGCGGGGGGGCCCGGGAGACCCAGTACTTC. Translating it yields CASRRSGGARETQYF.

This clonotype showed up just a few times. V and J are TRBV5-1 and TRBJ2-5, with TRBD1 matching over 8 bases. The CDR3 is 20 residues long. Germline V gene sequence: CDR1 SGHRS, CDR2 YFSETQ. Trimming removed 0 bases from V and 7 bases from J; junction bases left unmatched: 23. DNA of the CDR3: TGCGCCAGCAGCTTGGAATGGACAGGGTTGGGCGAACGGGTAAAGGTGACCCAGTACTTC. It codes for CASSLEWTGLGERVKVTQYF.

The chain joins TRBV7-3 to TRBJ2-7; TRBD2 agrees at 7 bases. The CDR3 loop spans 12 amino acids. The V gene's germline CDR1 is SGHTA and CDR2 FQGTGA. J was trimmed by 9 bases and V by 8 bases; bases with no gene match: 10. The CDR3 loop reads CASGVAGLGQYV. The CDR3 DNA sequence: TGTGCCAGCGGTGTAGCGGGCCTCGGGCAGTACGTC.

The CDR3 is CASRRGGTNTGELFF. The CDR3 DNA reads TGTGCCAGCAGACGCGGGGGTACGAACACCGGGGAGCTGTTTTTT. The gene calls are TRBV7-2 and TRBJ2-2; TRBD2 aligns across 7 bases. The CDR3 loop spans 15 amino acids. J lost 0 bases, V lost 6 bases, and 4 bases had no gene match. Germline loops: CDR1 SGHTA, CDR2 FQGNSA.

The genes are TRBV4-1 and TRBJ1-4; 7 bases agree with TRBD1. The V segment lost 6 bases and the J segment 5 bases; nucleotides outside the gene matches: 9. The CDR3 loop spans 15 amino acids. Germline-derived CDR1 and CDR2 are MGHRA and YSYEKL. CDR3 sequence reads: CASRQTGTVNEKLFF. In nucleotides, the CDR3 is TGCGCCAGCAGACAAACCGGGACAGTGAATGAAAAACTGTTTTTT.

This clonotype was found once. The CDR3 DNA reads TGTGCCAGCCAACCGGGGGAGGCTCAGCCCCAGCATTTT. This encodes CASQPGEAQPQHF. This rearrangement joins TRBV6-2 or TRBV6-3 to TRBJ1-5; possibly TRBD1 for D (5 bases). V shed 8 bases and J shed 6 bases, with 14 bases lying between them. Per germline, CDR1 MNHEY and CDR2 SVGEGT. The CDR3 runs to 13 residues.

The genes are TRBV11-2 and TRBJ2-3, with D uncertain. The CDR3 spans 11 residues. Trimming stripped 6 bases from V and 4 bases from J, with 5 bases between. CDR1 is SGHAT and CDR2 is FQNNGV in the germline V gene. CDR3: CASRASDTQYF. CDR3 in DNA: TGTGCCAGCAGAGCCTCAGATACGCAGTATTTT.

The chain couples TRBV9 to TRBJ1-5; D possibly corresponds to TRBD1 (5 bases). This CDR3 region has 15 residues. Germline values: CDR1 SGDLS, CDR2 YYNGEE. The V end lost 0 bases, the J end lost 1 base, and 8 bases lay between the germline ends. The CDR3 reads CASSVGRDSNQPQHF. The CDR3, as DNA: TGTGCCAGCAGCGTAGGTCGGGACAGCAATCAGCCCCAGCATTTT.

This clonotype was counted at least ten times. The chain has TRBV5-1 and TRBJ2-7; TRBD2 aligns across 10 bases. The V and J ends lost 0 bases and 2 bases, in that order; junction bases with no gene match: 5. The CDR3 extends over 16 amino acids. CDR1 is SGHRS and CDR2 is YFSETQ in the germline V gene. CDR3 amino acids: CASSLDPLAGAYEQYF. The CDR3 coding sequence is TGCGCCAGCAGCTTGGATCCCCTAGCGGGGGCCTACGAGCAGTACTTC.

In its sample, this clonotype was seen many times. The rearrangement joins TRBV6-2 or TRBV6-3 to TRBJ2-1; D remains ambiguous. Germline V lookup: CDR1 MNHEY, CDR2 SVGEGT. The CDR3 consists of 12 residues. V was cut by 2 bases and J by 8 bases, with 7 bases left in between. This CDR3 reads CASSYPPDEQFF. The CDR3, as DNA: TGTGCCAGCAGTTACCCTCCCGATGAGCAGTTCTTC.

This clonotype has at least ten counts. This rearrangement joins TRBV30 to TRBJ2-7, with 10 bases that match TRBD2. The CDR3 extends over 14 amino acids. The germline CDR1 and CDR2 sequences are GTSNPN and SVGIG (reference sequence). The junction had 2 bases not matched to a gene; V was cut back by 0 bases and J by 3 bases. CDR3 region: CAWSVLAGVYEQYF. The CDR3 DNA sequence: TGTGCCTGGAGTGTTCTAGCGGGGGTCTACGAGCAGTACTTC. Full variable domain (missing parts from reference TRBV30 and TRBJ2-7): SQTIHQWPATLVQPVGSPLSLECTVEGTSNPNLYWYRQAAGRGLQLLFYSVGIGQISSEVPQNLSASRPQDRQFILSSKKLLLSDSGFYLCAWSVLAGVYEQYFGPGTRLTVT.

A few counts support this clonotype. The V and J genes are TRBV7-2 and TRBJ2-1, with 9 bases fitting TRBD1. From germline, CDR1 is SGHTA and CDR2 FQGNSA. Unmatched junction bases numbered 10, after V lost 2 bases and J lost 8 bases. CDR3 length equals 16 residues. CDR3 DNA sequence: TGTGCCAGCAGCTTAAGGGGACAGGGCGGGTCCTATGAGCAGTTCTTC. As protein: CASSLRGQGGSYEQFF.

This clonotype was detected ten times or more. The V call is TRBV12-3 or TRBV12-4, the J call TRBJ2-2; D not certain. The V and J ends lost 6 bases and 4 bases respectively, with 12 bases between them. The CDR3 consists of 14 residues. For the CDR3, the DNA is TGTGCCAGCAGACAATCGTATGTCACCGGGGAGCTGTTTTTT. The encoded protein is CASRQSYVTGELFF.

This clonotype was counted between two and nine times. The chain couples TRBV6-2 or TRBV6-3 to TRBJ2-1; 13 nucleotides line up with TRBD2. Per the germline V gene, CDR1 is MNHEY and CDR2 is SVGEGT. J gave up 12 bases and V 4 bases, and 18 bases lay outside the gene matches. The CDR3 length is 18 residues. As DNA, the CDR3 is TGTGCCAGCAGTTCTCATCCGGGACTAGCGGGGACTCGACGGGGGCAGTTCTTC. Encoded protein: CASSSHPGLAGTRRGQFF.

This chain connects TRBV12-3 or TRBV12-4 to TRBJ2-5; maybe TRBD1 (5 bases). The CDR3 runs to 11 residues. V was pared by 11 bases and J by 5 bases, with 12 bases between. The CDR3 reads CASRDRETQYF. CDR3 sequence (DNA): TGTGCCTCCAGGGATAGGGAGACCCAGTACTTC.

The V and J genes are TRBV7-2 and TRBJ2-3; TRBD1 might be the D (8 bases). CDR3 length: 15 amino acids. Trimming shortened V by 3 bases and J by 6 bases, and 16 bases separated the two germline ends. Germline V gives CDR1 SGHTA, CDR2 FQGNSA. The CDR3 nucleotides read TGTGCCAGCAGCTTCGGACAGGGAGGGTTGGATACGCAGTATTTT. Translating gives CASSFGQGGLDTQYF.